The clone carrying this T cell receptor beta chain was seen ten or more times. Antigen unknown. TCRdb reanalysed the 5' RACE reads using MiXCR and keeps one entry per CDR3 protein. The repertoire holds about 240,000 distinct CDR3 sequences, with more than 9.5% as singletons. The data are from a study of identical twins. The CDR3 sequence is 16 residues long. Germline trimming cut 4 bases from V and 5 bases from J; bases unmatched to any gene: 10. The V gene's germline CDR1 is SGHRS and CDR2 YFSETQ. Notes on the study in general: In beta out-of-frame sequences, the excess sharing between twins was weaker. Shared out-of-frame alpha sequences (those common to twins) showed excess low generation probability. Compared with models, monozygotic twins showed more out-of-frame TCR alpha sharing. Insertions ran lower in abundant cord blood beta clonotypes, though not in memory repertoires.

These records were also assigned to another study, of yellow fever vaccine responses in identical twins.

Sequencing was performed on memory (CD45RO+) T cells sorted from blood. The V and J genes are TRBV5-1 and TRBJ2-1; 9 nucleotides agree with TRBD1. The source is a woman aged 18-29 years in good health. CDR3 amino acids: CASSRTTGGGNNEQFF. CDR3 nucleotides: TGCGCCAGCAGCAGAACCACAGGGGGCGGGAACAATGAGCAGTTCTTC.